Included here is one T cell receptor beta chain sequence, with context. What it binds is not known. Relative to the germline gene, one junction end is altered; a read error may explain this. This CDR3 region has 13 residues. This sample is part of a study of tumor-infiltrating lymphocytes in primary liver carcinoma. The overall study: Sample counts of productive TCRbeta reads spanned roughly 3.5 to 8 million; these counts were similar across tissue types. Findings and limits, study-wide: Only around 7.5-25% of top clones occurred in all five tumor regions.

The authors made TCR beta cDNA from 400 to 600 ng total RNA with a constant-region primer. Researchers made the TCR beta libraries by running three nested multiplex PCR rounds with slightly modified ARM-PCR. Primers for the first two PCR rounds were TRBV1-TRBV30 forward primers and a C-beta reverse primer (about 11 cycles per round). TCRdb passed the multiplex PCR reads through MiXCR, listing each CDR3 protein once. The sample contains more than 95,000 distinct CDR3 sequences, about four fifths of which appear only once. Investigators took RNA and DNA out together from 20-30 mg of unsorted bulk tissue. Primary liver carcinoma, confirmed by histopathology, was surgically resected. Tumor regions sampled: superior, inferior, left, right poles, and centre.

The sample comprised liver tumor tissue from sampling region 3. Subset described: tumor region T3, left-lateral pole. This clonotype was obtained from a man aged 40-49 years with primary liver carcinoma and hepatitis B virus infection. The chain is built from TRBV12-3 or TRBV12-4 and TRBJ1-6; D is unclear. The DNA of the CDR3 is TGTACCAGTTCATTGGTGGGGAATTCACCCCTCCACTTT. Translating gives CTSSLVGNSPLHF.